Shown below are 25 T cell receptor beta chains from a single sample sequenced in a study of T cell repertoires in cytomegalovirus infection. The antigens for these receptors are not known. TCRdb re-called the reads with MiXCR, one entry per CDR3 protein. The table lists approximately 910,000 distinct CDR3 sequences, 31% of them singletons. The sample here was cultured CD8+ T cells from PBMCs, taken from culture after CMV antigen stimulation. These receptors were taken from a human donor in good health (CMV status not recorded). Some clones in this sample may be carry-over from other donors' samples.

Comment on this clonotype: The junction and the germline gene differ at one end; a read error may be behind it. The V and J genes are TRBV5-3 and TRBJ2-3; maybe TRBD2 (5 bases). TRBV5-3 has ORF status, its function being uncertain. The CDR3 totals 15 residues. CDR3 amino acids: CASSFFSEGADTQYF. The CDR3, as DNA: TGTGCCAGCAGCTTTTTTTCCGAGGGAGCAGATACGCAGTATTTT.

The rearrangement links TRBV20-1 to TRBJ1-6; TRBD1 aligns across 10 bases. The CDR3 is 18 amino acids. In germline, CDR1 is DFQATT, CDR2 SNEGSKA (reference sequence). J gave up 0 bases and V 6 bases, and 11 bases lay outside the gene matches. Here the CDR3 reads CSADRTGGRSSYNSPLHF. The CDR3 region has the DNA TGCAGTGCCGATCGGACAGGGGGTAGGAGCTCCTATAATTCACCCCTCCACTTT.

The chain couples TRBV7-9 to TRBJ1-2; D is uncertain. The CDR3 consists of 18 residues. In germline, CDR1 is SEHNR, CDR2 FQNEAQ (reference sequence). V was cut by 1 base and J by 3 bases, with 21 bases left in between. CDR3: CASSLVGYLRVEDYGYTF. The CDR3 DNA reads TGTGCCAGCAGCTTAGTCGGGTACTTGCGGGTCGAAGACTATGGCTACACCTTC.

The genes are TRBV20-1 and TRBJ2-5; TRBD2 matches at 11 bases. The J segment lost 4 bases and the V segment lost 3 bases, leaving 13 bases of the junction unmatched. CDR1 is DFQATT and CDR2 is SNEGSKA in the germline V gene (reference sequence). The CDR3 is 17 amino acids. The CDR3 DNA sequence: TGCAGTGCTAGGTCCCCCAATAGCGGGGGGGTAGGAGAGACCCAGTACTTC. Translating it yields CSARSPNSGGVGETQYF.

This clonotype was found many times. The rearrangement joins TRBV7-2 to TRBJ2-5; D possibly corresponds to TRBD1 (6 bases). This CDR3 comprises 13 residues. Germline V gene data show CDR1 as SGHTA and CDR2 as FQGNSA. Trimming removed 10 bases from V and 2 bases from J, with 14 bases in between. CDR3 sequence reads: CATSRTAQETQYF. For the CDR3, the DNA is TGTGCCACCAGTCGGACAGCTCAAGAGACCCAGTACTTC.

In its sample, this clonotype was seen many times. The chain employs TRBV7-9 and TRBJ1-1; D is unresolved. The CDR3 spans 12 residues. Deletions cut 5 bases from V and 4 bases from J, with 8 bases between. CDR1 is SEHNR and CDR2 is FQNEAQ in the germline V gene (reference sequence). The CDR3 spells CASSAGPTEAFF. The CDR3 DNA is TGTGCCAGCAGCGCCGGACCCACTGAAGCTTTCTTT.

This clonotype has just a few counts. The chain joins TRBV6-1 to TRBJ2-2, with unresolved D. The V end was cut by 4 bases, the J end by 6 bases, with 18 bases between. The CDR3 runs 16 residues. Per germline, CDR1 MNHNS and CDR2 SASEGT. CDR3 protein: CASSALGRATAGELFF. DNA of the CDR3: TGTGCCAGCAGTGCCCTTGGAAGGGCGACGGCCGGGGAGCTGTTTTTT.

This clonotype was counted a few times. The CDR3 protein is CASSLARTARDTQYF. The CDR3 DNA follows: TGTGCCAGCAGCTTAGCGCGTACCGCGCGAGATACGCAGTATTTT. This sequence joins TRBV7-8 and TRBJ2-3; D is ambiguous. Trimming took 0 bases from V and 5 from J, leaving 12 bases between them. The CDR3 is 15 residues long. Germline V lookup: CDR1 SGHVS, CDR2 FQNEAQ.

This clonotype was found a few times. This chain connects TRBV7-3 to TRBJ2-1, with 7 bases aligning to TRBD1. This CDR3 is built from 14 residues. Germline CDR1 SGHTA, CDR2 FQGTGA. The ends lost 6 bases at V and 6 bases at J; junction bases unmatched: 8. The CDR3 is CASSRTGRFNEQFF. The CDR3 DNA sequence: TGTGCCAGCAGTAGGACAGGAAGGTTCAATGAGCAGTTCTTC.

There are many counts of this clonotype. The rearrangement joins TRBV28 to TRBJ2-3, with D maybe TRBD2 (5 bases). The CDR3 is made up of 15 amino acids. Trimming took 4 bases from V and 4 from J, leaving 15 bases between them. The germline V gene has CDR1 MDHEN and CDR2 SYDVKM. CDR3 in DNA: TGTGCCAGCAGTTCAAACACGGACTCCCCAGATACGCAGTATTTT. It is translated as CASSSNTDSPDTQYF. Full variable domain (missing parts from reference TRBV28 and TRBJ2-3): DVKVTQSSRYLVKRTGEKVFLECVQDMDHENMFWYRQDPGLGLRLIYFSYDVKMKEKGDIPEGYSVSREKKERFSLILESASTNQTSMYLCASSSNTDSPDTQYFGPGTRLTVL.

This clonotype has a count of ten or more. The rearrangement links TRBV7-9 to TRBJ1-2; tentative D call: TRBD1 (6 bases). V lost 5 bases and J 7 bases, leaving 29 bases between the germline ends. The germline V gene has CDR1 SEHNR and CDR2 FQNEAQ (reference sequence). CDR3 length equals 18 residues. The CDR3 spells CASSPEGGLGSSRSGYTF. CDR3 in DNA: TGTGCCAGCAGCCCCGAGGGGGGCCTGGGGAGTAGTAGAAGTGGCTACACCTTC.

CDR3 amino acids: CASSYSNGEAFF. The CDR3 DNA sequence: TGTGCCAGCAGTTACTCGAACGGTGAAGCTTTCTTT. The chain carries TRBV6-6 and TRBJ1-1; D ambiguous. Germline V lookup: CDR1 MNHNY, CDR2 SVGAGI (reference sequence). V was pared by 0 bases and J by 7 bases, with 6 bases between. The CDR3 length is 12 residues.

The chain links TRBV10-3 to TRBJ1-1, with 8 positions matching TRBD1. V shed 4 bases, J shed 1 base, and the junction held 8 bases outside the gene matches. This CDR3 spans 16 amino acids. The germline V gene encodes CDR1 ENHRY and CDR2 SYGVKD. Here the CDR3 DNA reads TGTGCCATCAGTGTGAGCCCGGGACAGGAGAACACTGAAGCTTTCTTT. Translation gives CAISVSPGQENTEAFF.

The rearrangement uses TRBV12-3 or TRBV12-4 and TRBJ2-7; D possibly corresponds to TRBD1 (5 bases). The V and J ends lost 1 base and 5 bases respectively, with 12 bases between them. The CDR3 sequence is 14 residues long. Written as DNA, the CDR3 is TGTGCCAGCAGTTTAGTAGACAGCCCCCACGAGCAGTACTTC. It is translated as CASSLVDSPHEQYF.

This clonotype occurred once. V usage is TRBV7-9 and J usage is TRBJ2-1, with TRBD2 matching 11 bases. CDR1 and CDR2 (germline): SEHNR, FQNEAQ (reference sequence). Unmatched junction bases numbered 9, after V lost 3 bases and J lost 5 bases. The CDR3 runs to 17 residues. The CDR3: CASSFAEGLAANNEQFF. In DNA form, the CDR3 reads TGTGCCAGCAGCTTCGCGGAGGGACTAGCGGCAAACAATGAGCAGTTCTTC.

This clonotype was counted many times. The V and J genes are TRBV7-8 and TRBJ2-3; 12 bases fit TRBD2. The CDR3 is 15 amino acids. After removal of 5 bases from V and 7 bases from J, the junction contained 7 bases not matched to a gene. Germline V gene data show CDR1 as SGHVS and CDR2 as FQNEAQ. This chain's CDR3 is CASSPGLAGTNTQYF. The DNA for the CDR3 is TGTGCCAGCAGCCCCGGACTAGCGGGGACAAATACGCAGTATTTT.

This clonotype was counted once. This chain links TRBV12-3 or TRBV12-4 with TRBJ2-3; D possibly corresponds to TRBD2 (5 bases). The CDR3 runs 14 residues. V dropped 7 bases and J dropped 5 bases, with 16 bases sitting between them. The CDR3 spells CASILGGLRDTQYF. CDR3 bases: TGTGCCAGCATCCTAGGAGGTTTAAGAGATACGCAGTATTTT.

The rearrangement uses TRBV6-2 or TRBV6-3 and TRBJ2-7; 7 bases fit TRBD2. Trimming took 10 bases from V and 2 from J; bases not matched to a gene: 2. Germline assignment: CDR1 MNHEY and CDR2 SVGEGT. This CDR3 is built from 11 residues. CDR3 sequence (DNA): TGTGCCACCCGGGGGGCCTACGAGCAGTACTTC. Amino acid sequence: CATRGAYEQYF.

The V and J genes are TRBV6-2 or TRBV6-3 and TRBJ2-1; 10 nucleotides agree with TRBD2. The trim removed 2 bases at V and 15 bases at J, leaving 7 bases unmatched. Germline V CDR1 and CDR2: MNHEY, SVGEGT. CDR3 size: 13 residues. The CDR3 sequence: CASSYTLAGDRFF. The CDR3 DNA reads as TGTGCCAGCAGTTACACGCTAGCGGGGGATCGGTTCTTC.

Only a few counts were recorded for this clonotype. CDR3 sequence reads: CASSLIGGGIEHTQYF. CDR3 in DNA: TGTGCCAGCAGCTTAATCGGCGGGGGAATCGAACATACGCAGTATTTT. This chain links TRBV7-3 with TRBJ2-3, with 7 bases matching TRBD2. Germline-derived CDR1 and CDR2 are SGHTA and FQGTGA. V lost 1 base and J lost 7; bases outside the gene matches: 11. The CDR3 contains 16 residues.

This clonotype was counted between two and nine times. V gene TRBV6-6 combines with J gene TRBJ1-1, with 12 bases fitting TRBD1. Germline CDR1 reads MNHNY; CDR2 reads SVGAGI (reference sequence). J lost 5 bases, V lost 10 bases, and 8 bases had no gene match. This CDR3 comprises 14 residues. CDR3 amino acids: CATRGQGAETEAFF. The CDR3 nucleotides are TGTGCCACAAGGGGACAGGGGGCAGAGACTGAAGCTTTCTTT.

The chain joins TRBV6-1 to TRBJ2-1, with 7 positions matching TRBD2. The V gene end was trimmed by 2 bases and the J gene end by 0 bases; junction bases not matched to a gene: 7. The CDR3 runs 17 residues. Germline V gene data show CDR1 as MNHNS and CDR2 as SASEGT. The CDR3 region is CASSEWPAGSSYNEQFF. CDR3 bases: TGTGCCAGCAGTGAATGGCCAGCGGGGAGCTCCTACAATGAGCAGTTCTTC.

The CDR3 spells CASTGSLGYNEQFF. The DNA of the CDR3 is TGTGCCAGTACGGGGTCTTTGGGGTACAATGAGCAGTTCTTC. The chain has TRBV19 and TRBJ2-1; TRBD2 is a possible D gene (5 bases). Germline V gene data show CDR1 as LNHDA and CDR2 as SQIVND (reference sequence). The CDR3 has 14 residues. V lost 7 bases and J lost 4, with 14 bases in between.

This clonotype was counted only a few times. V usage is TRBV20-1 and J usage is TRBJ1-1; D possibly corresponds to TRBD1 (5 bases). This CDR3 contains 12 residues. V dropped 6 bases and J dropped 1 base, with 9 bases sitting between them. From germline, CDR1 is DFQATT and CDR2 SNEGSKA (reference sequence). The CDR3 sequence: CSATTGNTEAFF. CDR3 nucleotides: TGCAGTGCAACCACAGGGAACACTGAAGCTTTCTTT.

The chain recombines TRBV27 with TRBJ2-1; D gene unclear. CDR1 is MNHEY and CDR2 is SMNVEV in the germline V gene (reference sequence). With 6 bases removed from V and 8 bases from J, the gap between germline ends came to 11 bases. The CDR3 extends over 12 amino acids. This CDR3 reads CASSDLVDEQFF. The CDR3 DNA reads TGTGCCAGCAGCGACTTGGTGGATGAGCAGTTCTTC.